Below are 10 T cell receptor beta chains sequenced from a single sample in a study of PD-1 blockade in classical Hodgkin lymphoma. Time point meaning: cycle 4 day 1 (C4D1), after 6 weeks of nivolumab. Every patient relapsed after autologous stem cell transplantation, and brentuximab vedotin exposure varied. The method was immunoSEQ multiplex PCR; TCRdb's version includes in-frame clones alone and lacks a portion of them. The sample carries over 50,000 clones, about 89% recorded once. The sample was peripheral blood mononuclear cells (PBMCs), taken before the fourth cycle of nivolumab. The receptors were gathered from a human donor with classical Hodgkin lymphoma.

This chain links TRBV9 with TRBJ2-1, with D perhaps matching TRBD2 (5 bases). The CDR3 totals 10 residues. The germline V gene encodes CDR1 SGDLS and CDR2 YYNGEE. Trimming shortened V by 7 bases and J by 7 bases, and 6 bases separated the two germline ends. CDR3 residues: CASCGNEQFF. The CDR3 coding sequence is TGTGCCAGCTGCGGGAATGAGCAGTTCTTC.

This chain uses TRBV10-2 with TRBJ1-2; 9 bases are a match to TRBD1. CDR3 length: 14 residues. Trimming took 6 bases from V and 2 from J; bases not matched to a gene: 4. Germline loops: CDR1 WSHSY, CDR2 SAAADI. The chain's CDR3 is CASSGQGSNYGYTF. For the CDR3, the DNA is TGCGCCAGCAGCGGACAGGGGTCGAACTATGGCTACACCTTC.

The CDR3 DNA reads as TGCAGCGTTGAAGATCGAAAACAGGGGAGTGAAAAACTGTTTTTT. Amino acids: CSVEDRKQGSEKLFF. The genes are TRBV29-1 and TRBJ1-4; TRBD1 matches 7 bases. V gave up 0 bases and J gave up 7 bases; unmatched junction bases: 8. Per the germline V gene, CDR1 is SQVTM and CDR2 is ANQGSEA. CDR3 length: 15 residues.

The chain joins TRBV5-1 to TRBJ2-5; TRBD2 aligns across 13 bases. Trimming removed 3 bases from V and 1 base from J; junction bases left unmatched: 15. This CDR3 spans 20 amino acids. Germline V gives CDR1 SGHRS, CDR2 YFSETQ. CDR3 loop: CASSYRPGTSGVGAQETQYF. CDR3 in DNA: TGCGCCAGCAGCTACCGTCCCGGGACTAGCGGGGTGGGGGCCCAAGAGACCCAGTACTTC.

V is TRBV28 and J is TRBJ2-5; 7 positions agree with TRBD1. The CDR3 totals 11 residues. CDR1 is MDHEN, CDR2 SYDVKM, per germline. Trimming cost V 10 bases and J 3 bases; bases outside gene matches: 2. CDR3: CAIQGEETQYF. The CDR3 bases are TGTGCCATTCAGGGGGAAGAGACCCAGTACTTC.

This clone occurred a few times. The V gene is TRBV28, the J gene TRBJ1-2; a weak D match, TRBD1 (5 bases). There are 11 residues in the CDR3. CDR1 is MDHEN, CDR2 SYDVKM, per germline. CDR3 sequence reads: CAVTANYGYTF. Here the CDR3 DNA reads TGTGCGGTGACAGCTAACTATGGCTACACCTTC.

The chain joins TRBV6-4 to TRBJ2-1; D is unresolved. The CDR3 spans 15 residues. Germline V gene lookup returns CDR1 MRHNA and CDR2 SNTAGT. V lost 4 bases, J lost 0 bases, and 10 bases lay in between. CDR3 amino acids: CASSVEASSYNEQFF. CDR3 DNA: TGTGCCAGCAGTGTTGAGGCGAGCTCCTACAATGAGCAGTTCTTC.

This clone appeared a single time. The gene calls are TRBV11-2 and TRBJ1-2; possible D gene TRBD1, 5 bases. Deletions cut 5 bases from V and 7 bases from J, with 11 bases between. This CDR3 region has 12 residues. CDR1 and CDR2 (germline): SGHAT, FQNNGV. The CDR3 spells CASSPGGRGYTF. The DNA for the CDR3 is TGTGCCAGCAGCCCCGGGGGACGTGGCTACACCTTC.

V gene TRBV5-1 combines with J gene TRBJ2-6; D gene uncertain. The germline V and J ends were trimmed by 0 bases and 0 bases, with 4 bases remaining between them. Germline V CDR1 and CDR2: SGHRS, YFSETQ. The CDR3 sequence is 15 residues long. The DNA for the CDR3 is TGCGCCAGCAGCTTGGTGGGCTCTGGGGCCAACGTCCTGACTTTC. Translation: CASSLVGSGANVLTF. The entire variable domain, with the rest obtained from reference TRBV5-1 and TRBJ2-6, is as follows: KAGVTQTPRYLIKTRGQQVTLSCSPISGHRSVSWYQQTPGQGLQFLFEYFSETQRNKGNFPGRFSGRQFSNSRSEMNVSTLELGDSALYLCASSLVGSGANVLTFGAGSRLTVL.

The rearrangement uses TRBV5-6 and TRBJ2-7; D remains unclear. This CDR3 region has 14 residues. Trimming stripped 1 base from V and 1 base from J, with 9 bases between. CDR1 and CDR2 (germline): SGHDT, YYEEEE. The CDR3 region has the DNA TGTGCCAGCAGCTTGAAAGTGAGTTCCTACGAGCAGTACTTC. Translation: CASSLKVSSYEQYF.